These 11 T cell receptor beta chains came from one sample sequenced in a study of blood T cell repertoires in COVID-19. Assay used: immunoSEQ multiplex PCR; TCRdb lists only in-frame clones, some missing. The repertoire consists of over 150,000 clones, with around nine tenths occurring once and the leading ten covering over 9%. The material sequenced was peripheral blood. The receptors stem from a woman in her sixties or seventies with COVID-19, enrolled during active disease.

V is TRBV11-2 and J is TRBJ2-3, with D tentatively TRBD2 (5 bases). The germline V gene encodes CDR1 SGHAT and CDR2 FQNNGV. Trimming removed 1 base from V and 0 bases from J, with 11 bases in between. The CDR3 loop spans 16 amino acids. CDR3 region: CASSLGGGPSTDTQYF. The CDR3 coding sequence is TGTGCCAGCAGCTTAGGAGGCGGGCCGAGCACAGATACGCAGTATTTT.

The gene calls are TRBV2 and TRBJ1-5; 7 nucleotides line up with TRBD1. The germline V gene has CDR1 SNHLY and CDR2 FYNNEI. V lost 3 bases to trimming and J lost 5 bases; unmatched junction nucleotides: 4. This CDR3 comprises 14 residues. CDR3: CASSDRGVDQPQHF. For the CDR3, the DNA is TGTGCCAGCAGTGACAGGGGGGTGGATCAGCCCCAGCATTTT.

The V gene is TRBV4-1, the J gene TRBJ1-5; D uncertain. The germline CDR1 and CDR2 sequences are MGHRA and YSYEKL. The CDR3 is made up of 15 amino acids. The germline V and J ends were trimmed by 3 bases and 5 bases, with 14 bases remaining between them. CDR3 protein: CASSHQPGRDQPQHF. In DNA form, the CDR3 reads TGCGCCAGCAGCCATCAACCGGGAAGGGATCAGCCCCAGCATTTT.

The chain joins TRBV5-4 to TRBJ2-7, with a possible D match to TRBD1 (5 bases). Germline assignment: CDR1 SGHNT and CDR2 YYREEE (reference sequence). This CDR3 is built from 13 residues. Trimming took off 4 bases at V and 2 bases at J, with 10 bases between the two ends. The CDR3 DNA follows: TGTGCCAGCAGCCCCCAGGGTCCCTACGAGCAGTACTTC. Protein sequence: CASSPQGPYEQYF.

This clone was recorded a few times. The V gene is TRBV9, the J gene TRBJ1-1; 9 nucleotides align to TRBD1. The CDR3 totals 17 residues. Germline CDR1 and CDR2: SGDLS and YYNGEE. Unmatched junction bases numbered 13, after V lost 0 bases and J lost 7 bases. Written as DNA, the CDR3 is TGTGCCAGCAGCGTAGAGGGGGGACAGGGCTTCCCGTTTGAAGCTTTCTTT. Its protein is CASSVEGGQGFPFEAFF.

V gene TRBV6-5 combines with J gene TRBJ2-7; TRBD2 matches at 11 bases. Germline trimming cut 4 bases from V and 6 bases from J; bases unmatched to any gene: 11. The CDR3 covers 16 residues. Germline loops: CDR1 MNHEY, CDR2 SVGAGI. The CDR3 nucleotides read TGTGCCAGCAGTTCCACCTTTAGCGGGGGGGCGCCCGAGCAGTACTTC. The encoded protein is CASSSTFSGGAPEQYF.

V gene TRBV28 combines with J gene TRBJ2-3; 8 bases match TRBD1. J was trimmed by 1 base and V by 4 bases; bases with no gene match: 7. The CDR3 is 16 residues long. Germline assignment: CDR1 MDHEN and CDR2 SYDVKM. The CDR3 DNA reads TGTGCCAGCAGTTCCATCCACAGGGGGGGCACAGATACGCAGTATTTT. It codes for CASSSIHRGGTDTQYF.

The rearrangement joins TRBV10-1 to TRBJ1-5; 7 bases line up with TRBD1. The junction had 8 bases not matched to a gene; V was cut back by 2 bases and J by 7 bases. Germline CDR1 and CDR2: WNHNN and SYGVQD (reference sequence). This CDR3 is 15 amino acids long. In DNA, the CDR3 is TGCGCCAGCAGTGAGGGGGGACAGCGGGCACAGCCCCAGCATTTT. Protein: CASSEGGQRAQPQHF.

The chain joins TRBV12-3 or TRBV12-4 to TRBJ2-7; 7 positions match TRBD1. This CDR3 spans 13 amino acids. The J segment lost 5 bases and the V segment lost 1 base, leaving 2 bases of the junction unmatched. The CDR3 reads CASSLDQGDEQYF. The CDR3 coding sequence is TGTGCCAGCAGTTTAGACCAGGGGGACGAGCAGTACTTC.

The rearrangement links TRBV2 to TRBJ2-7, with D possibly being TRBD1 (5 bases). The CDR3 totals 13 residues. Trimming cost V 7 bases and J 3 bases, with 13 bases left between them. In germline, CDR1 is SNHLY, CDR2 FYNNEI. The CDR3 DNA is TGTGCCAGCACAACCTGGACAAGCTACGAGCAGTACTTC. Protein product: CASTTWTSYEQYF.

J is TRBJ1-5 and V is TRBV6-4; D not resolved. This CDR3 is built from 16 residues. V gave up 4 bases and J gave up 7 bases, with 20 bases separating them. Germline V gene sequence: CDR1 MRHNA, CDR2 SNTAGT. In DNA form, the CDR3 reads TGTGCCAGCAGTGTAGAGGGCGACTCAATTCAACAGCCCCAGCATTTT. This codes for CASSVEGDSIQQPQHF.